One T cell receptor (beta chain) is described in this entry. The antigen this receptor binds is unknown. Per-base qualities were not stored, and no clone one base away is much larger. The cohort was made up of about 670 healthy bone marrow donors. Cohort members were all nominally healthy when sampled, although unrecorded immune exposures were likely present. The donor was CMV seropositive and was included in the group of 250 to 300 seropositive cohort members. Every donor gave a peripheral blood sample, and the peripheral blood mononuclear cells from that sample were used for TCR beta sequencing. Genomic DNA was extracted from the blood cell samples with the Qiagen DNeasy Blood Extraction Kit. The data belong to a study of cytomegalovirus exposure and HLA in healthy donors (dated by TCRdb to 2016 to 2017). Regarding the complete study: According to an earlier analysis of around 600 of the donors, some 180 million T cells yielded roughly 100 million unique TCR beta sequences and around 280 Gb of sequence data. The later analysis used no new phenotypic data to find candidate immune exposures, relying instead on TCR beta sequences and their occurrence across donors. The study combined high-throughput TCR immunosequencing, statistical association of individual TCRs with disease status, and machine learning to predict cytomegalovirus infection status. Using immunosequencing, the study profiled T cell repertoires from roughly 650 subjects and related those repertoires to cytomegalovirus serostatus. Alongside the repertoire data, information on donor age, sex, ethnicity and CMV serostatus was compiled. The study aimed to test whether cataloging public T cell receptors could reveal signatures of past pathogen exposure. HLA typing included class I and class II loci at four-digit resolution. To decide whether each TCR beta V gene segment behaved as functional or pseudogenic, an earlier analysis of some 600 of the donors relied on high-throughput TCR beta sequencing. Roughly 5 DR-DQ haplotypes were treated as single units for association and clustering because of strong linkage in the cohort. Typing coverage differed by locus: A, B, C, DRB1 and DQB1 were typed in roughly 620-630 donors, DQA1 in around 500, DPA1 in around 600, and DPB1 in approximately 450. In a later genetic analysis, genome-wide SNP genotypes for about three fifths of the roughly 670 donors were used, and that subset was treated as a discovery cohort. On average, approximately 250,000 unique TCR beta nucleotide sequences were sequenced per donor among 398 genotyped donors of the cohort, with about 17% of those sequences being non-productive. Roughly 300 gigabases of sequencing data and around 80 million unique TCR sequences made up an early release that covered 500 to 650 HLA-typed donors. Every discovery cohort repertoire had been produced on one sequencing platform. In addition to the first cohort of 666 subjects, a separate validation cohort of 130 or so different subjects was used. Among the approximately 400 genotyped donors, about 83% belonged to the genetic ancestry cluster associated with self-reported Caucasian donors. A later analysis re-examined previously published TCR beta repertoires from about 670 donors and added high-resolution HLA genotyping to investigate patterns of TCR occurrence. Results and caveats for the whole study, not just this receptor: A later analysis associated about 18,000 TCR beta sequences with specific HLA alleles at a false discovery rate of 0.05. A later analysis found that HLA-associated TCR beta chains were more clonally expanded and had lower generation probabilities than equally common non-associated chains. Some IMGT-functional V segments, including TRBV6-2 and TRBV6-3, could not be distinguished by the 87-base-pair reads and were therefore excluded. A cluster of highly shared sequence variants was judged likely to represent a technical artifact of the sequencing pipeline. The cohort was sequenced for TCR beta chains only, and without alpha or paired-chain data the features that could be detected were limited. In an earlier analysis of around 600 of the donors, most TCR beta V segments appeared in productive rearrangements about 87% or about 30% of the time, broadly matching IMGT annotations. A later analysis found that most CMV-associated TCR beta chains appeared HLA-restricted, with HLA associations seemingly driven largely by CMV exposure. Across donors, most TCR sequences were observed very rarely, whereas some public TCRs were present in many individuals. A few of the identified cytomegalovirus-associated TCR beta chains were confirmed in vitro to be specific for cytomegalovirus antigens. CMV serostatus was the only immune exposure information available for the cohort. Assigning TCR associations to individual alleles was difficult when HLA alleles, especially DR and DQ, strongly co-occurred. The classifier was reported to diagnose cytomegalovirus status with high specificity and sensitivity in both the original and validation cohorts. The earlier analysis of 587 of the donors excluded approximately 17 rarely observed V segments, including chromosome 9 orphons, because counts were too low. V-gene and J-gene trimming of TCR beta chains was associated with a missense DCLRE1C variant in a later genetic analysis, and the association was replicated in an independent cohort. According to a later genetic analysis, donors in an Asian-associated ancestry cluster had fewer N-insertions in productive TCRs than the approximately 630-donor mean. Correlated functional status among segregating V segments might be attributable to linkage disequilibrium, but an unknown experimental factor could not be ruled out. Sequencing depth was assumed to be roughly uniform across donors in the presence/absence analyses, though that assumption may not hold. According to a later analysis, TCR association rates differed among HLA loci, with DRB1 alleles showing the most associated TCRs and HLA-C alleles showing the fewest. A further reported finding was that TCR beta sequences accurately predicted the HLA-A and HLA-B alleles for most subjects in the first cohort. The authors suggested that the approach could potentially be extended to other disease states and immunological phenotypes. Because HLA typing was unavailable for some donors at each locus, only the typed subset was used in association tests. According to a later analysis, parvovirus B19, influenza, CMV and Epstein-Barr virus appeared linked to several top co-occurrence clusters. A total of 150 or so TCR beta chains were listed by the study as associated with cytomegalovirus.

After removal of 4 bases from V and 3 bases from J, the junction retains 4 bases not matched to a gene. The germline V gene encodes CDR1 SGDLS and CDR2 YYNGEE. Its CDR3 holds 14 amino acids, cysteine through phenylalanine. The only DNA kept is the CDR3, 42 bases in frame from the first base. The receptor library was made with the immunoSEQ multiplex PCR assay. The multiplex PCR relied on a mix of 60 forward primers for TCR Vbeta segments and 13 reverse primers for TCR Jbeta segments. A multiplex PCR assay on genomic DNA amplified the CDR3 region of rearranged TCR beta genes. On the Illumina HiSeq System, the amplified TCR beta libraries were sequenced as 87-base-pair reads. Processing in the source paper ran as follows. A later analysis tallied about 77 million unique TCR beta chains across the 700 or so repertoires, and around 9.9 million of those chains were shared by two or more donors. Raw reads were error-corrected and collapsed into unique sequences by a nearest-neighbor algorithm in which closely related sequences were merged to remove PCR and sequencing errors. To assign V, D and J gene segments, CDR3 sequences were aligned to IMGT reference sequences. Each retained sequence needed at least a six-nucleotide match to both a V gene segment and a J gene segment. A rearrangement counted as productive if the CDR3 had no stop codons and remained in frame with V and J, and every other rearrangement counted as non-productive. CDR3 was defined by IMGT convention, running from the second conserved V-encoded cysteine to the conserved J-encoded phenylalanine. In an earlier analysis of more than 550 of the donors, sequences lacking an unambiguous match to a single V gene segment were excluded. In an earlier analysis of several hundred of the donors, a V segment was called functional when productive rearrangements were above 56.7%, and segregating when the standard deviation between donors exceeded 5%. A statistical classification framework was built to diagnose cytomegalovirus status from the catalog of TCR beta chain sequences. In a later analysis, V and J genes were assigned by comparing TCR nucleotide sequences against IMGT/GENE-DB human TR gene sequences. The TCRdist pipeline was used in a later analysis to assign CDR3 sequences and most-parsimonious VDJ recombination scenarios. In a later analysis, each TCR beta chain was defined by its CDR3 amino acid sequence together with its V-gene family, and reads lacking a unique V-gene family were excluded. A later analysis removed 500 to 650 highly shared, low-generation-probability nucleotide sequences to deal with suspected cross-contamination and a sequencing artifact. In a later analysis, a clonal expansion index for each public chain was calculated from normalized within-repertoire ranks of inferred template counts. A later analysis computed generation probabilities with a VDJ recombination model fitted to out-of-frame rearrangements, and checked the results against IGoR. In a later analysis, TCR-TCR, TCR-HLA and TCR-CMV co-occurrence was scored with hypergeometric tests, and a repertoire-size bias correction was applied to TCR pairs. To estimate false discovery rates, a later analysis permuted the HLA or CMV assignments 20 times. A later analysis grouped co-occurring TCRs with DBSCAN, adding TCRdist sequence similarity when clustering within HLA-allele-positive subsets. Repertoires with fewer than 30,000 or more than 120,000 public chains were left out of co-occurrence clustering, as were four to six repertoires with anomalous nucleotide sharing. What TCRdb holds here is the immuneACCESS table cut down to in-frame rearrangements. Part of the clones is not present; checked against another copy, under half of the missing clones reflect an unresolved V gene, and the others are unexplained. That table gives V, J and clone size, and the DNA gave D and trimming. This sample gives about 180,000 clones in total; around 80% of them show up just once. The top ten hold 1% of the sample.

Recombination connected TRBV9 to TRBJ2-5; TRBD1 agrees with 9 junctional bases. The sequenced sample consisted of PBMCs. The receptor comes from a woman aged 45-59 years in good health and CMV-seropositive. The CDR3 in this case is CASSFRQGEETQYF. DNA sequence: TGTGCCAGCAGCTTCCGACAGGGGGAAGAGACCCAGTACTTC.